These 11 T cell receptor beta chains were all obtained from the same sample, sequenced in a study of blood T cell repertoires in COVID-19. Sequencing was performed with immunoSEQ multiplex PCR; in TCRdb, only in-frame clones are kept and a portion is missing. The repertoire has about 220,000 clones, around 80% of them found once; the top ten carry about 13%. The sequenced material came from peripheral blood. The receptors were gathered from a human donor in a cohort sampled during active COVID-19.

The CDR3 sequence is CASSQAVTGTRDDDTQYF. CDR3 coding DNA: TGCGCCAGCAGCCAAGCGGTTACCGGGACTAGGGATGATGATACGCAGTATTTT. V and J are TRBV4-1 and TRBJ2-3, with 8 bases that match TRBD2. Germline CDR1 MGHRA, CDR2 YSYEKL. CDR3 length: 18 residues. V lost 1 base and J lost 6; bases outside the gene matches: 15.

The rearrangement joins TRBV28 to TRBJ2-1; no clear D. The CDR3 has 13 residues. Trimming left V 6 bases short and J 0 bases short, with 6 bases between. In germline, CDR1 is MDHEN, CDR2 SYDVKM. The CDR3 DNA is TGTGCCAGCAGGACACCCTCCTACAATGAGCAGTTCTTC. It translates to CASRTPSYNEQFF.

The chain employs TRBV5-5 and TRBJ1-5; D not resolved. V lost 4 bases, J lost 7 bases, and 12 bases lay in between. The CDR3 runs 13 residues. Germline values: CDR1 SGHKS, CDR2 YYEKEE (reference sequence). The chain's CDR3 is CASSRTSGQPQHF. In DNA, the CDR3 is TGTGCCAGCAGCCGGACTTCGGGACAGCCCCAGCATTTT.

In its sample, this clone was seen once. DNA of the CDR3: TGCGCCAGCAGCGGTGAGGACAGACGAAGTACCCAGTACTTC. Residues: CASSGEDRRSTQYF. The rearrangement joins TRBV5-1 to TRBJ2-5; D might be TRBD1 (6 bases). Looked up from germline, CDR1 is SGHRS and CDR2 is YFSETQ. The V end lost 4 bases, the J end lost 8 bases, and 18 bases lay between the germline ends. CDR3 length: 14 residues. Filled out from reference TRBV5-1 and TRBJ2-5, the complete variable domain reads KAGVTQTPRYLIKTRGQQVTLSCSPISGHRSVSWYQQTPGQGLQFLFEYFSETQRNKGNFPGRFSGRQFSNSRSEMNVSTLELGDSALYLCASSGEDRRSTQYFGPGTRLLVL.

The chain uses TRBV28 and TRBJ2-2; D gene unclear. CDR1 is MDHEN, CDR2 SYDVKM, per germline. CDR3 length equals 11 residues. DNA for the CDR3: TGTGCGGGCCGGAACACCGGGGAGCTGTTTTTT. It translates to CAGRNTGELFF.

This sequence joins TRBV24-1 and TRBJ2-3; D is unclear. CDR1 is KGHDR and CDR2 is SFDVKD in the germline V gene. The CDR3 is made up of 17 amino acids. Trimming shortened V by 7 bases and J by 0 bases, and 19 bases separated the two germline ends. The CDR3 region is CATSPGGAVPSTDTQYF. The CDR3 DNA sequence: TGTGCCACCAGCCCCGGTGGAGCTGTGCCTAGCACAGATACGCAGTATTTT.

This chain links TRBV28 with TRBJ2-5; 7 nucleotides agree with TRBD1. Trimming removed 3 bases from V and 5 bases from J; junction bases left unmatched: 6. CDR3 length equals 14 residues. The germline gives CDR1 MDHEN, CDR2 SYDVKM. The CDR3 loop is CASSFPGQDETQYF. The CDR3, as DNA: TGTGCCAGCAGTTTCCCAGGACAGGACGAGACCCAGTACTTC.

The genes are TRBV7-9 and TRBJ1-1, with 8 bases matching TRBD1. CDR3 length: 14 amino acids. The J segment lost 1 base and the V segment lost 5 bases, leaving 3 bases of the junction unmatched. Germline assignment: CDR1 SEHNR and CDR2 FQNEAQ (reference sequence). The CDR3: CASSVDRGNTEAFF. CDR3 coding DNA: TGTGCCAGCAGCGTTGACAGGGGGAACACTGAAGCTTTCTTT.

This clone occurred once. V gene TRBV19 combines with J gene TRBJ2-7; TRBD2 matches 12 bases. Trimming at V came to 4 bases and at J to 2 bases, leaving 6 bases not matched to a gene. This CDR3 comprises 16 residues. The germline gives CDR1 LNHDA, CDR2 SQIVND (reference sequence). DNA of the CDR3: TGTGCCAGTAGTAAACGACTAGCGGGGGCAGCCTACGAGCAGTACTTC. This translates into CASSKRLAGAAYEQYF.

The rearrangement joins TRBV30 to TRBJ1-2; a weak D match, TRBD1 (5 bases). The CDR3 loop spans 16 amino acids. Deletions cut 0 bases from V and 8 bases from J, with 22 bases between. Germline values: CDR1 GTSNPN, CDR2 SVGIG (reference sequence). CDR3 amino acids: CAWSVRSQAGLRGYTF. As DNA, the CDR3 is TGTGCCTGGAGTGTACGTTCACAGGCGGGGCTCAGGGGCTACACCTTC. The full variable domain, rest sourced from reference TRBV30 and TRBJ1-2, is SQTIHQWPATLVQPVGSPLSLECTVEGTSNPNLYWYRQAAGRGLQLLFYSVGIGQISSEVPQNLSASRPQDRQFILSSKKLLLSDSGFYLCAWSVRSQAGLRGYTFGSGTRLTVV.

This chain uses TRBV10-3 with TRBJ1-1; 7 positions agree with TRBD1. The CDR3 has 14 residues. The germline V gene encodes CDR1 ENHRY and CDR2 SYGVKD. The trim removed 5 bases at V and 0 bases at J, leaving 3 bases unmatched. The CDR3 reads CAISRDSLNTEAFF. The DNA for the CDR3 is TGTGCCATCAGTCGGGACAGTTTGAACACTGAAGCTTTCTTT.